This is a list of T cell receptor beta chains from one sample in a study of shared clonotypes between healthy human individuals. The method was immunoSEQ multiplex PCR; TCRdb's version includes in-frame clones alone and lacks a portion of them. The table has under 600,000 clones, roughly 98% seen once. Source material: naive CD8+ T cells sorted from blood. All receptors derive from a young man in good health. CDR3s include the opening cysteine and the closing phenylalanine or tryptophan. The D gene is left open where the match is weak. Size is omitted from some rows. Given values are once, few, many or a class for expanded clones.

d_call j_call v_call clone_size cdr3_aa cdr3_nt
- TRBJ1-1 TRBV6-5 - CASSYSGPAEAFF TGTGCCAGCAGTTACTCGGGTCCCGCTGAAGCTTTCTTT
- TRBJ1-2 TRBV6-5 once CASSPPGSSNYGYTF TGTGCCAGCAGCCCCCCGGGCAGTTCTAACTATGGCTACACCTTC
TRBD2 TRBJ2-7 TRBV7-8 once CASTRLAGDYEQYF TGTGCCAGCACCAGACTAGCGGGAGACTACGAGCAGTACTTC
TRBD2 TRBJ2-7 TRBV7-9 - CASSGAGTSGRKSYEQYF TGTGCCAGCAGCGGCGCCGGGACTAGCGGGAGGAAATCCTACGAGCAGTACTTC
- TRBJ2-1 TRBV9 once CASSARGVSYNEQFF TGTGCCAGCAGCGCCCGGGGAGTTTCGTACAATGAGCAGTTCTTC
- TRBJ2-3 TRBV9 - CASSVERDRDTQYF TGTGCCAGCAGCGTAGAACGAGATAGGGATACGCAGTATTTT
- TRBJ2-1 TRBV7-9 - CASSLHGEQFF TGTGCCAGCAGCTTACATGGTGAGCAGTTCTTC
TRBD1 TRBJ2-7 TRBV10-3 - CAISEETGGGYEQYF TGTGCCATCAGTGAGGAGACAGGGGGCGGGTACGAGCAGTACTTC
TRBD1 TRBJ1-5 TRBV7-9 - CASSLSTQGAMHF TGTGCCAGCAGCTTATCGACACAGGGGGCGATGCATTTT
TRBD1 TRBJ2-2 TRBV7-9 - CASSFRDRGRGGELFF TGTGCCAGCAGCTTCCGGGACAGGGGGCGAGGCGGGGAGCTGTTTTTT
- TRBJ2-5 TRBV7-9 - CASSFSASQETQYF TGTGCCAGCAGCTTCTCTGCCAGCCAAGAGACCCAGTACTTC
- TRBJ1-4 TRBV28 - CASSPLDRATNEKLFF TGTGCCAGCAGCCCCCTCGACAGAGCAACTAATGAAAAACTGTTTTTT
TRBD1 TRBJ2-7 TRBV28 - CASSSPGQGTYEQYF TGTGCCAGCAGTTCTCCGGGACAGGGCACCTACGAGCAGTACTTC
- TRBJ2-2 TRBV11-2 - CASSSPWDFLTGELFF TGTGCCAGCAGCTCGCCCTGGGACTTCCTCACCGGGGAGCTGTTTTTT
TRBD1 TRBJ2-1 TRBV27 - CASSLLGQDDEQFF TGTGCCAGCAGTTTATTGGGACAGGACGATGAGCAGTTCTTC
- TRBJ1-4 TRBV10-1 - CASRDSPTATNEKLFF TGCGCCAGCAGGGACAGTCCAACGGCAACTAATGAAAAACTGTTTTTT
TRBD2 TRBJ2-7 TRBV9 - CASSVGGAGGRDEQYF TGTGCCAGCAGCGTAGGGGGAGCGGGAGGCAGGGACGAGCAGTACTTC
- TRBJ2-3 TRBV9 - CASSVALSATRTDTQYF TGTGCCAGCAGCGTAGCTTTATCAGCGACGAGGACAGATACGCAGTATTTT
TRBD1 TRBJ1-5 TRBV30 once CAWDPGTGINQPQHF TGTGCCTGGGATCCCGGGACAGGGATCAATCAGCCCCAGCATTTT
- TRBJ2-1 TRBV27 - CASYPLKAGAPHNEQFF TGTGCCAGCTATCCCCTAAAAGCCGGTGCCCCTCACAATGAGCAGTTCTTC
- TRBJ2-5 TRBV5-6 - CASSPLGQETQYF TGTGCCAGCAGCCCGCTGGGACAAGAGACCCAGTACTTC
- TRBJ1-1 TRBV7-9 - CASMRTVGNTEAFF TGTGCCAGCATGCGGACAGTAGGGAACACTGAAGCTTTCTTT
TRBD2 TRBJ2-7 TRBV2 - CASIVQRGRSGQYF TGTGCCAGCATAGTACAGCGGGGGCGCTCCGGGCAGTACTTC
- TRBJ2-7 TRBV4-1 - CASSQDHGTSYEQYF TGCGCCAGCAGCCAAGATCACGGGACCTCCTACGAGCAGTACTTC
- TRBJ2-5 TRBV11-2 - CASSSGKLTDLKETQYF TGTGCCAGCAGCTCCGGGAAGCTGACAGACCTGAAAGAGACCCAGTACTTC
TRBD1 TRBJ2-2 TRBV7-9 - CASSTTHPGQLAGELFF TGTGCCAGCAGCACAACTCATCCGGGACAGCTGGCCGGGGAGCTGTTTTTT
- TRBJ2-2 TRBV11-2 - CASSFPRTEPNTGELFF TGTGCCAGCAGCTTTCCCCGGACAGAACCGAACACCGGGGAGCTGTTTTTT
- TRBJ1-2 TRBV5-1 once CASSLVGRGQGGYTF TGCGCCAGCAGCTTGGTTGGCCGGGGGCAAGGTGGCTACACCTTC
- TRBJ2-5 TRBV12-5 - CASGLVGLNQETQYF TGTGCTAGTGGTTTGGTCGGGTTGAACCAAGAGACCCAGTACTTC
- TRBJ2-1 TRBV11-2 - CASSLPTRNEQFF TGTGCCAGCAGCTTACCTACTAGGAATGAGCAGTTCTTC
- TRBJ2-3 TRBV27 - CASSLVGDTQYF TGTGCCAGCAGTTTAGTCGGAGATACGCAGTATTTT
TRBD1 TRBJ1-5 TRBV10-3 - CAISPTGGSQPQHF TGTGCCATCAGTCCGACAGGGGGCAGCCAGCCCCAGCATTTT
- TRBJ1-1 TRBV5-5 once CASSVRGGTEAFF TGTGCCAGCAGCGTAAGGGGCGGCACTGAAGCTTTCTTT
TRBD2 TRBJ2-2 TRBV5-1 - CASSLAREPDTGELFF TGCGCCAGCAGCTTGGCGCGGGAGCCGGACACCGGGGAGCTGTTTTTT
- TRBJ1-1 TRBV13 - CASSLLKENTEAFF TGTGCCAGCAGCTTATTAAAGGAGAACACTGAAGCTTTCTTT
TRBD2 TRBJ2-7 TRBV9 - CASSSGKSYEQYF TGTGCCAGCAGTAGCGGGAAGTCCTACGAGCAGTACTTC
- TRBJ2-3 TRBV28 - CASSLGARRTDTQYF TGTGCCAGCAGTTTAGGGGCGAGGAGGACAGATACGCAGTATTTT
- TRBJ1-3 TRBV28 - CASSPLAELLSGNTIYF TGTGCCAGCAGTCCTTTGGCGGAGCTCCTCTCTGGAAACACCATATATTTT
- TRBJ2-3 TRBV4-3 - CASSQSGSTDTQYF TGCGCCAGCAGCCAGAGCGGGAGCACAGATACGCAGTATTTT
- TRBJ1-5 TRBV5-6 - CASSGVGGPQHF TGTGCCAGCAGCGGGGTAGGGGGGCCCCAGCATTTT
- TRBJ2-2 TRBV4-2 - CASSQDPSPANTGELFF TGTGCCAGCAGCCAAGACCCTAGCCCTGCGAACACCGGGGAGCTGTTTTTT
- TRBJ2-1 TRBV7-3 - CASSLVGGASSYNEQFF TGTGCCAGCAGCTTAGTTGGGGGCGCGAGCTCCTACAATGAGCAGTTCTTC
- TRBJ2-2 TRBV9 - CASEGVLNTGELFF TGTGCCAGCGAGGGGGTTCTAAACACCGGGGAGCTGTTTTTT
- TRBJ1-2 TRBV5-1 - CASSLTQGRLGYTF TGCGCCAGCAGCTTGACGCAGGGGCGGCTCGGCTACACCTTC
- TRBJ2-3 TRBV11-2 - CASSPLRAPSTDTQYF TGTGCCAGCAGCCCTCTCCGAGCGCCCAGCACAGATACGCAGTATTTT
- TRBJ2-1 TRBV6-5 - CASSWRPSDNEQFF TGTGCCAGCAGTTGGAGACCGTCCGACAATGAGCAGTTCTTC
- TRBJ1-2 TRBV29-1 - CSVEQARRYGYTF TGCAGCGTTGAGCAGGCCAGGAGGTATGGCTACACCTTC
TRBD1 TRBJ1-2 TRBV29-1 - CSVPGQGDYGYTF TGCAGCGTCCCCGGACAGGGGGACTATGGCTACACCTTC
- TRBJ1-2 TRBV6-5 - CASSDMRGYTF TGTGCCAGCAGCGATATGCGGGGCTACACCTTC
TRBD2 TRBJ2-1 TRBV15 - CATSRGAGGYNEQFF TGTGCCACCAGCAGAGGAGCGGGAGGCTACAATGAGCAGTTCTTC
- TRBJ1-4 TRBV11-3 - CASSLVKGGNEKLFF TGTGCCAGCAGCTTAGTAAAGGGGGGTAATGAAAAACTGTTTTTT
- TRBJ2-3 TRBV11-2 once CASSLDRHTQYF TGTGCCAGCAGCTTAGATCGGCATACGCAGTATTTT
- TRBJ2-3 TRBV6-1 - CASSPSEAIYTQYF TGTGCCAGCTCCCCTAGCGAGGCCATCTATACGCAGTATTTT
TRBD2 TRBJ2-7 TRBV5-5 few CASKGSGGRYEQYF TGTGCCAGCAAGGGTTCGGGAGGGCGGTACGAGCAGTACTTC
- TRBJ2-7 TRBV10-3 - CAISASGDTLHYEQYF TGTGCCATCAGTGCGTCGGGAGACACCCTCCACTACGAGCAGTACTTC
- TRBJ2-7 TRBV9 - CASSRSWVSRYEQYF TGTGCCAGCAGCCGCTCCTGGGTAAGCAGGTACGAGCAGTACTTC
- TRBJ1-2 TRBV10-2 - CASTDGQSNTYGYTF TGCGCCAGCACCGACGGGCAGAGCAATACCTATGGCTACACCTTC
- TRBJ1-2 TRBV29-1 - CSVDPGTVYGYTF TGCAGCGTTGACCCAGGGACCGTATACGGCTACACCTTC
- TRBJ2-7 TRBV27 - CASSFRQVDEQYF TGTGCCAGCAGTTTTCGACAGGTCGACGAGCAGTACTTC
- TRBJ2-1 TRBV27 once CASSSFGLVGNEQFF TGTGCCAGCAGTTCCTTCGGGTTAGTGGGCAATGAGCAGTTCTTC